This T cell receptor (beta chain) was observed in a study of blood T cell repertoires in COVID-19. Membership in each cohort depended on participant-reported clinical history. Recovered status applied to Cohort 3 donors who had two consecutive negative PCRs. It also applied to those with clearance or with symptom resolution. The CDR3 extends over 13 amino acids. Trimming cost V 3 bases and J 2 bases, with 8 bases left between them. CDR1 SGHNT and CDR2 YYREEE come from the germline V gene (reference sequence). Original processing notes: Reference gene primer amplification gave nucleated cell count estimates. The table came from immunoSEQ multiplex PCR; TCRdb's copy has only in-frame clones and leaves some out. That table gives V, J and clone size, and the DNA gave D and trimming. The sample lists about 300,000 clones, about 90% seen once, with 5.5% to 6% in the top ten.

The chain has TRBV5-4 and TRBJ2-5, with D maybe TRBD2 (6 bases). The material sequenced was PBMCs or T cells enriched from blood (not recorded which). The receptor comes from a woman aged 25 to 45 who had recovered from COVID-19. CDR3 nucleotides: TGTGCCAGCAGCTCAGGGACTCAAGAGACCCAGTACTTC. Protein sequence: CASSSGTQETQYF.